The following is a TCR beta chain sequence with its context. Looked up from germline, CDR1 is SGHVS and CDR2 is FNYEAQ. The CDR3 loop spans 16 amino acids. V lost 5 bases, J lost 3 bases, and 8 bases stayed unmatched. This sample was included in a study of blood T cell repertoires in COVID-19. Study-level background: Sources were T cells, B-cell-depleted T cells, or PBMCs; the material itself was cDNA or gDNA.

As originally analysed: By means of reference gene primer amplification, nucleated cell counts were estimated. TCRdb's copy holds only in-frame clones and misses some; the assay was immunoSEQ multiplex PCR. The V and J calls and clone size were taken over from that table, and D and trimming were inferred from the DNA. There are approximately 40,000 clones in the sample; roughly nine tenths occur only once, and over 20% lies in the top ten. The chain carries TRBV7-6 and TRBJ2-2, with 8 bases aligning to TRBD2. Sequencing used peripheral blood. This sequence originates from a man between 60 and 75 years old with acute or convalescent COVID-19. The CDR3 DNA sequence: TGTGCCAGCAGCCCCCAAGCGGGAGAGTACACCGGGGAGCTGTTTTTT. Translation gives CASSPQAGEYTGELFF.